A selection of T cell receptor beta chains follows, all from one sample in a study of blood T cell repertoires in COVID-19. Sequencing was performed with immunoSEQ multiplex PCR; in TCRdb, only in-frame clones are kept and a portion is missing. Of about 51,000 clones detected, 91% appear once; the ten largest clones hold over 3%. Sequencing was performed on peripheral blood. All receptors come from a man in his fifties with acute or convalescent COVID-19. Each CDR3 is given with its conserved first and last residue. Fields, in order: V gene, J gene, CDR3 length, D gene, CDR3 protein. A D gene is named only where the DNA matches it firmly.

v_gene: TRBV10-3; j_gene: TRBJ1-5; len: 14; d_gene: TRBD1; CDR3aa: CAIRGTGDNQPQHF
v_gene: TRBV12-5; j_gene: TRBJ2-7; len: 14; d_gene: TRBD1; CDR3aa: CASGLVTGSNEQYF
v_gene: TRBV4-1; j_gene: TRBJ2-7; len: 22; d_gene: TRBD2; CDR3aa: CASSPHLSSGTSGGQSSYEQYF
v_gene: TRBV7-7; j_gene: TRBJ1-3; len: 15; d_gene: -; CDR3aa: CASSLSGTPGNTIYF
v_gene: TRBV12-3/TRBV12-4; j_gene: TRBJ2-5; len: 12; d_gene: TRBD1; CDR3aa: CASSRTGETQYF
v_gene: TRBV4-1; j_gene: TRBJ1-1; len: 15; d_gene: TRBD1; CDR3aa: CASSQPGTGNTEAFF
v_gene: TRBV10-3; j_gene: TRBJ1-2; len: 12; d_gene: -; CDR3aa: CAIRGPEAGYTF
v_gene: TRBV6-4; j_gene: TRBJ2-1; len: 16; d_gene: -; CDR3aa: CASSDSGSTLYNEQFF
v_gene: TRBV19; j_gene: TRBJ1-1; len: 17; d_gene: TRBD1; CDR3aa: CASSARTGEKGYAEAFF
v_gene: TRBV6-5; j_gene: TRBJ1-5; len: 14; d_gene: TRBD1; CDR3aa: CASSYTGQGQPQHF
v_gene: TRBV9; j_gene: TRBJ1-2; len: 14; d_gene: -; CDR3aa: CASSVEVADSIYTF
v_gene: TRBV5-1; j_gene: TRBJ2-7; len: 15; d_gene: TRBD2; CDR3aa: CASSRLAGESYEQYF
v_gene: TRBV5-4; j_gene: TRBJ2-7; len: 17; d_gene: TRBD2; CDR3aa: CASSLSGGRLSSYEQYF
v_gene: TRBV29-1; j_gene: TRBJ2-7; len: 13; d_gene: -; CDR3aa: CSVEDAGAGEQYF
v_gene: TRBV6-5; j_gene: TRBJ2-7; len: 12; d_gene: -; CDR3aa: CARWEGVYEQYF
v_gene: TRBV9; j_gene: TRBJ1-2; len: 13; d_gene: -; CDR3aa: CASSVVGGAGYTF